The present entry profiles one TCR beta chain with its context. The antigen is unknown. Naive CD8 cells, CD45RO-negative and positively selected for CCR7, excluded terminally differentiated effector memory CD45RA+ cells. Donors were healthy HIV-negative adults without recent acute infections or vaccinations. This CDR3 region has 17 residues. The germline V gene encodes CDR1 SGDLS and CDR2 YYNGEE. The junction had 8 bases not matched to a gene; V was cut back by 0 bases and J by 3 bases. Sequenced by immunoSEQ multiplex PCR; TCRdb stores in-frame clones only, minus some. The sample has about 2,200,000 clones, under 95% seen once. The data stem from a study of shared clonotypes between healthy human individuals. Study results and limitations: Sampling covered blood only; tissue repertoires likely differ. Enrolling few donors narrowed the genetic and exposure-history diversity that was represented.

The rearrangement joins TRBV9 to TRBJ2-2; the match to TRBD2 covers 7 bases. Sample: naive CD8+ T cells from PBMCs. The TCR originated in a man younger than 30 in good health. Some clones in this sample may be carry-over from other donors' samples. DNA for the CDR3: TGTGCCAGCAGCGTAGCTAAAGGGCGGGGGTACACCGGGGAGCTGTTTTTT. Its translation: CASSVAKGRGYTGELFF.